The 15 T cell receptor beta chains reported below all come from one sample, sequenced in a study of T cells in Graves' hyperthyroidism and ophthalmopathy. Amplification of TCR beta CDR3 regions was performed using RNA transcripts as template. The TCR CDR3 was amplified in a first-round RT-PCR using the HTBI primer set. TCRdb re-called the multiplex PCR reads through MiXCR, storing one row per CDR3 protein. Altogether under 800,000 distinct CDR3 sequences are present, 14% being singletons, with the ten largest covering about 9.4%. The sample was blood. The receptors shown here come from a woman younger than 35 with Graves' hyperthyroidism.

The chain is built from TRBV29-1 and TRBJ2-7; D ambiguous. The CDR3 has 12 amino acids. V lost 5 bases to trimming and J lost 1 base, with 9 bases between them. Per the germline V gene, CDR1 is SQVTM and CDR2 is ANQGSEA. The CDR3 region is CSVFEESYEQYF. CDR3 nucleotides: TGCAGCGTTTTCGAAGAATCCTACGAGCAGTACTTC.

The gene calls are TRBV12-3 or TRBV12-4 and TRBJ2-5; 14 bases agree with TRBD2. With 4 bases clipped from V and 5 bases from J, the junction kept 6 bases outside the gene matches. This CDR3 contains 16 residues. Here the CDR3 DNA reads TGTGCCAGCAGTTCCCCGGGACTAGCGGGAGTTGAGACCCAGTACTTC. The encoded protein is CASSSPGLAGVETQYF.

The V call is TRBV6-2 or TRBV6-3, the J call TRBJ1-2; no firm D call. CDR1 MNHEY and CDR2 SVGEGT come from the germline V gene. The length of the CDR3 is 12 residues. V was clipped by 4 bases and J by 5 bases, with 8 bases between them. In DNA, the CDR3 is TGTGCCAGCAGTTGGACCTTTTATGGCTACACCTTC. This codes for CASSWTFYGYTF.

This sequence joins TRBV12-3 or TRBV12-4 and TRBJ2-3, with 7 bases aligning to TRBD2. After removal of 6 bases from V and 10 bases from J, the junction contained 13 bases not matched to a gene. The CDR3 consists of 14 residues. CDR3 sequence: CASSPSLAVAAQYF. CDR3 coding DNA: TGTGCCAGCAGCCCCTCCCTAGCGGTCGCGGCGCAGTATTTT.

This clonotype was observed a handful of times. A much larger clone sits a single nucleotide away, making a read error possible. The rearrangement links TRBV2 to TRBJ1-2; perhaps TRBD1 as D (5 bases). Germline CDR1 reads SNHLY; CDR2 reads FYNNEI. There are 14 residues in the CDR3. With 3 bases removed from V and 1 base from J, the gap between germline ends came to 9 bases. The CDR3 bases are TGTGCCAGCAGTGAGGGACGCATTAACTATGGCTACACCTTC. As protein: CASSEGRINYGYTF. The full variable domain, its missing parts supplied by reference TRBV2 and TRBJ1-2, is EPEVTQTPSHQVTQMGQEVILRCVPISNHLYFYWYRQILGQKVEFLVSFYNNEISEKSEIFDDQFSVERPDGSNFTLKIRSTKLEDSAMYFCASSEGRINYGYTFGSGTRLTVV.

Turning to this clonotype: A much more abundant neighbour one base away suggests this may be a read error. The chain carries TRBV5-1 and TRBJ2-7; TRBD2 agrees at 9 bases. The CDR3 is made up of 16 amino acids. Germline values: CDR1 SGHRS, CDR2 YFSETQ. The ends lost 1 base at V and 0 bases at J; junction bases unmatched: 5. The CDR3 nucleotides read TGCGCCAGCAGCTTGCCCTGGACTAGCGACTCCTACGAGCAGTACTTC. It is translated as CASSLPWTSDSYEQYF. The full variable domain, in which reference TRBV5-1 and TRBJ2-7 provide the parts outside the CDR3, is KAGVTQTPRYLIKTRGQQVTLSCSPISGHRSVSWYQQTPGQGLQFLFEYFSETQRNKGNFPGRFSGRQFSNSRSEMNVSTLELGDSALYLCASSLPWTSDSYEQYFGPGTRLTVT.

The sample holds many counts of this clonotype. The gene calls are TRBV27 and TRBJ1-1; D call uncertain. V gave up 4 bases and J gave up 4 bases, with 13 bases separating them. Germline loops: CDR1 MNHEY, CDR2 SMNVEV (reference sequence). The CDR3 has 14 amino acids. Here the CDR3 DNA reads TGTGCCAGCAGTTCCGACGGGGTACGCACTGAAGCTTTCTTT. Protein: CASSSDGVRTEAFF.

This clonotype was observed a handful of times. The chain couples TRBV29-1 to TRBJ2-7, with 7 positions matching TRBD1. With V trimmed by 2 bases and J by 3 bases, 7 bases remained unmatched. CDR3 length equals 14 residues. Per the germline V gene, CDR1 is SQVTM and CDR2 is ANQGSEA. The CDR3 coding sequence is TGCAGCGTTGAAATGACAGGGAGCAACTACGAGCAGTACTTC. Translating it yields CSVEMTGSNYEQYF.

The genes are TRBV19 and TRBJ1-5; D might be TRBD1 (6 bases). The CDR3 is 17 amino acids. Per germline, CDR1 LNHDA and CDR2 SQIVND (reference sequence). Trimming took 4 bases from V and 1 from J, leaving 17 bases between them. CDR3 sequence reads: CASSNHRVRSSNQPQHF. For the CDR3, the DNA is TGTGCCAGTAGTAACCACAGGGTTCGGTCAAGCAATCAGCCCCAGCATTTT.

Of note for this clonotype: Just one base apart from a much larger clone, this may be a read error. The genes are TRBV2 and TRBJ1-1; possibly TRBD1 for D (5 bases). Germline CDR1 is SNHLY and CDR2 is FYNNEI. This CDR3 has 14 residues. The DNA of the CDR3 is TGTGCCAGCAGTGCGGAGGGGTTGGACACTGAAGCTTCCTTT. This encodes CASSAEGLDTEASF.

This chain connects TRBV7-9 to TRBJ2-5; TRBD1 aligns across 8 bases. The germline V gene encodes CDR1 SEHNR and CDR2 FQNEAQ (reference sequence). The CDR3 sequence is 14 residues long. The V gene end was trimmed by 6 bases and the J gene end by 6 bases; junction bases not matched to a gene: 9. For the CDR3, the DNA is TGTGCCAGCAGAAGGACAGGGTCCGGGAAGACCCAGTACTTC. As protein: CASRRTGSGKTQYF.

Only a few counts were recorded for this clonotype. The chain combines TRBV10-3 with TRBJ2-3; 7 bases line up with TRBD1. Trimming cost V 5 bases and J 0 bases; bases outside gene matches: 2. CDR3 length equals 14 residues. CDR1 and CDR2 from the germline V gene are ENHRY and SYGVKD. CDR3 in amino acids: CAISKGASTDTQYF. The DNA for the CDR3 is TGTGCCATCAGTAAGGGGGCAAGCACAGATACGCAGTATTTT.

About this clonotype itself: Just one base apart from a much larger clone, this may be a read error. This chain joins TRBV3-1 and TRBJ2-2, with TRBD2 matching 7 bases. Trimming took 3 bases from V and 6 from J; bases not matched to a gene: 10. Germline V CDR1 and CDR2: LGHDT, YNNKEL (reference sequence). The CDR3 spans 16 residues. This CDR3 is CASSQAWRERAGELFF. CDR3 DNA: TGTGCCAGCAGCCAGGCCTGGCGGGAGAGAGCCGGGGAGCTGTTTTTT. The complete variable domain, with remaining parts taken from reference TRBV3-1 and TRBJ2-2, reads DTAVSQTPKYLVTQMGNDKSIKCEQNLGHDTMYWYKQDSKKFLKIMFSYNNKELIINETVPNRFSPKSPDKAHLNLHINSLELGDSAVYFCASSQAWRERAGELFFGEGSRLTVL.

This clonotype showed up many times. This chain links TRBV15 with TRBJ1-1; no firm D call. The CDR3 has 12 residues. Germline CDR1 LNHNV, CDR2 YYDKDF (reference sequence). V was cut by 1 base and J by 4 bases, with 4 bases left in between. The DNA of the CDR3 is TGTGCCACCAGCAGAGTTGGCACTGAAGCTTTCTTT. Translation: CATSRVGTEAFF.

The chain is built from TRBV7-9 and TRBJ2-1, with TRBD2 matching 7 bases. V was pared by 5 bases and J by 8 bases, with 15 bases of the junction left unmatched. Germline V gives CDR1 SEHNR, CDR2 FQNEAQ (reference sequence). The CDR3 length is 16 residues. The CDR3 here is CASSDLAVPVRDEQFF. As DNA, the CDR3 is TGTGCCAGCAGCGACCTAGCGGTACCCGTTAGAGATGAGCAGTTCTTC.